The 7 T cell receptor beta chains below were found in one sample sequenced in a study of T cells in localized non-small cell lung cancer. Profiled with immunoSEQ multiplex PCR; TCRdb holds only in-frame clones, not every one. Of some 1,300 clones detected, about 20% appear once; the ten largest clones hold around a fifth. This specimen consisted of normal lung tissue next to the tumor, obtained before any cancer treatment. These TCRs come from a male donor older than 55 with stage III lung adenocarcinoma.

This clone is labeled large. This rearrangement joins TRBV6-1 to TRBJ1-1; no clear D gene. V was trimmed by 1 base and J by 3 bases, leaving 12 bases between them. CDR3 length: 15 amino acids. Germline CDR1 is MNHNS and CDR2 is SASEGT. The CDR3 coding sequence is TGTGCCAGCAGTGAAGATCGGCAGGCGGACACTGAAGCTTTCTTT. It is translated as CASSEDRQADTEAFF.

As to this clone: Distinct nucleotide sequences in the sample also encode this CDR3. The chain recombines TRBV5-1 with TRBJ2-7; 9 bases are shared with TRBD2. CDR1 is SGHRS and CDR2 is YFSETQ in the germline V gene. This CDR3 has 14 residues. Trimming cost V 0 bases and J 4 bases; bases outside gene matches: 2. In nucleotides, the CDR3 is TGCGCCAGCAGCTTGGGGGCGGGAGGGTACGAGCAGTACTTC. It codes for CASSLGAGGYEQYF.

This clone has a handful of counts. This sequence joins TRBV6-8 and TRBJ1-4; TRBD1 matches 8 bases. The V gene end was trimmed by 6 bases and the J gene end by 7 bases; junction bases not matched to a gene: 4. CDR1 MNHGY and CDR2 SAAAGT come from the germline V gene. The CDR3 loop spans 13 amino acids. CDR3 in DNA: TGTGCCAGCAGGTGGACAGGGAGTGAAAAACTGTTTTTT. Its protein product is CASRWTGSEKLFF.

This clone turned up a few times. This chain connects TRBV6-8 to TRBJ2-5; D not certain. This CDR3 spans 14 amino acids. Trimming removed 5 bases from V and 4 bases from J, with 14 bases in between. Germline loops: CDR1 MNHGY, CDR2 SAAAGT. The chain's CDR3 is CASSPWLSGETQYF. The CDR3 region has the DNA TGTGCCAGCAGTCCATGGCTATCGGGAGAGACCCAGTACTTC.

The chain uses TRBV19 and TRBJ2-3; 7 bases fit TRBD1. With V trimmed by 5 bases and J by 0 bases, 8 bases remained unmatched. This CDR3 region has 16 residues. Germline V gene sequence: CDR1 LNHDA, CDR2 SQIVND (reference sequence). CDR3 protein: CASSVGQATSTDTQYF. CDR3 nucleotides: TGTGCCAGTAGTGTCGGACAGGCAACTAGCACAGATACGCAGTATTTT.

The chain is built from TRBV6-8 and TRBJ1-6; no definite D call. The germline V gene encodes CDR1 MNHGY and CDR2 SAAAGT. Trimming pared 5 bases from V and 5 bases from J, leaving 4 bases between. This CDR3 is 12 amino acids long. The DNA for the CDR3 is TGTGCCAGCAGTGGGGATAATTCACCCCTCCACTTT. This codes for CASSGDNSPLHF.

The J gene is TRBJ2-6, the V gene TRBV19; TRBD2 is a possible D gene (6 bases). The CDR3 spans 19 residues. CDR1 LNHDA and CDR2 SQIVND come from the germline V gene (reference sequence). The V and J ends lost 3 bases and 0 bases respectively, with 18 bases between them. The CDR3 sequence: CASSMSRGDLLSGANVLTF. The CDR3 DNA is TGTGCCAGTAGTATGTCCAGAGGGGACTTACTCTCTGGGGCCAACGTCCTGACTTTC.